This T cell receptor (beta chain) was recorded in a study of blood T cell repertoires in COVID-19. Across the whole study: The United States, Italy and Spain provided the acute and convalescent COVID-19 samples. T cells, B-cell-depleted T cells, or PBMCs provided the cDNA or gDNA that served as material.

Per the original methods: From reference gene primer amplification, estimates of nucleated cell counts were derived. Clones were read by immunoSEQ multiplex PCR, and TCRdb kept only the in-frame ones, dropping some. D and trimming were read from the DNA, whereas the V and J calls and clone size are those reported in that table. The profile shows around 120,000 clones, around 87% of them singletons. The CDR3 is 15 residues long. Trimming at V came to 3 bases and at J to 3 bases, leaving 7 bases not matched to a gene. Per the germline V gene, CDR1 is MNHEY and CDR2 is SMNVEV (reference sequence). The source of this sequence is a man between 45 and 60 years old with acute or convalescent COVID-19. The chain employs TRBV27 and TRBJ2-7; 8 nucleotides agree with TRBD2. The source material was peripheral blood. CDR3 sequence: CASSFTAGVSYEQYF. The CDR3 DNA reads TGTGCCAGCAGTTTCACAGCGGGAGTTAGCTACGAGCAGTACTTC.